This T cell receptor beta chain emerged from a study of T cells expressing NK-cell markers. No DNA is given; TCRdb re-called the 5' RACE reads and lists each CDR3 protein once. This table holds 130,000 to 150,000 distinct CDR3 sequences. The CDR3 is made up of 12 amino acids. The V gene's germline CDR1 is MNHEY and CDR2 SVGAGI. Sequenced material: blood T cells: a sorted CD56 or NKG2C T cell subset, CD4+ or CD8+ T cells, or bulk PBMC T cells (not recorded which). The chain joins TRBV6-5 to TRBJ2-7; with no DNA, the TCRdb D assignment of TRBD2 cannot be verified. The TCR was taken from a young man in good health. CDR3 in amino acids: CASSSVLDEQYF.